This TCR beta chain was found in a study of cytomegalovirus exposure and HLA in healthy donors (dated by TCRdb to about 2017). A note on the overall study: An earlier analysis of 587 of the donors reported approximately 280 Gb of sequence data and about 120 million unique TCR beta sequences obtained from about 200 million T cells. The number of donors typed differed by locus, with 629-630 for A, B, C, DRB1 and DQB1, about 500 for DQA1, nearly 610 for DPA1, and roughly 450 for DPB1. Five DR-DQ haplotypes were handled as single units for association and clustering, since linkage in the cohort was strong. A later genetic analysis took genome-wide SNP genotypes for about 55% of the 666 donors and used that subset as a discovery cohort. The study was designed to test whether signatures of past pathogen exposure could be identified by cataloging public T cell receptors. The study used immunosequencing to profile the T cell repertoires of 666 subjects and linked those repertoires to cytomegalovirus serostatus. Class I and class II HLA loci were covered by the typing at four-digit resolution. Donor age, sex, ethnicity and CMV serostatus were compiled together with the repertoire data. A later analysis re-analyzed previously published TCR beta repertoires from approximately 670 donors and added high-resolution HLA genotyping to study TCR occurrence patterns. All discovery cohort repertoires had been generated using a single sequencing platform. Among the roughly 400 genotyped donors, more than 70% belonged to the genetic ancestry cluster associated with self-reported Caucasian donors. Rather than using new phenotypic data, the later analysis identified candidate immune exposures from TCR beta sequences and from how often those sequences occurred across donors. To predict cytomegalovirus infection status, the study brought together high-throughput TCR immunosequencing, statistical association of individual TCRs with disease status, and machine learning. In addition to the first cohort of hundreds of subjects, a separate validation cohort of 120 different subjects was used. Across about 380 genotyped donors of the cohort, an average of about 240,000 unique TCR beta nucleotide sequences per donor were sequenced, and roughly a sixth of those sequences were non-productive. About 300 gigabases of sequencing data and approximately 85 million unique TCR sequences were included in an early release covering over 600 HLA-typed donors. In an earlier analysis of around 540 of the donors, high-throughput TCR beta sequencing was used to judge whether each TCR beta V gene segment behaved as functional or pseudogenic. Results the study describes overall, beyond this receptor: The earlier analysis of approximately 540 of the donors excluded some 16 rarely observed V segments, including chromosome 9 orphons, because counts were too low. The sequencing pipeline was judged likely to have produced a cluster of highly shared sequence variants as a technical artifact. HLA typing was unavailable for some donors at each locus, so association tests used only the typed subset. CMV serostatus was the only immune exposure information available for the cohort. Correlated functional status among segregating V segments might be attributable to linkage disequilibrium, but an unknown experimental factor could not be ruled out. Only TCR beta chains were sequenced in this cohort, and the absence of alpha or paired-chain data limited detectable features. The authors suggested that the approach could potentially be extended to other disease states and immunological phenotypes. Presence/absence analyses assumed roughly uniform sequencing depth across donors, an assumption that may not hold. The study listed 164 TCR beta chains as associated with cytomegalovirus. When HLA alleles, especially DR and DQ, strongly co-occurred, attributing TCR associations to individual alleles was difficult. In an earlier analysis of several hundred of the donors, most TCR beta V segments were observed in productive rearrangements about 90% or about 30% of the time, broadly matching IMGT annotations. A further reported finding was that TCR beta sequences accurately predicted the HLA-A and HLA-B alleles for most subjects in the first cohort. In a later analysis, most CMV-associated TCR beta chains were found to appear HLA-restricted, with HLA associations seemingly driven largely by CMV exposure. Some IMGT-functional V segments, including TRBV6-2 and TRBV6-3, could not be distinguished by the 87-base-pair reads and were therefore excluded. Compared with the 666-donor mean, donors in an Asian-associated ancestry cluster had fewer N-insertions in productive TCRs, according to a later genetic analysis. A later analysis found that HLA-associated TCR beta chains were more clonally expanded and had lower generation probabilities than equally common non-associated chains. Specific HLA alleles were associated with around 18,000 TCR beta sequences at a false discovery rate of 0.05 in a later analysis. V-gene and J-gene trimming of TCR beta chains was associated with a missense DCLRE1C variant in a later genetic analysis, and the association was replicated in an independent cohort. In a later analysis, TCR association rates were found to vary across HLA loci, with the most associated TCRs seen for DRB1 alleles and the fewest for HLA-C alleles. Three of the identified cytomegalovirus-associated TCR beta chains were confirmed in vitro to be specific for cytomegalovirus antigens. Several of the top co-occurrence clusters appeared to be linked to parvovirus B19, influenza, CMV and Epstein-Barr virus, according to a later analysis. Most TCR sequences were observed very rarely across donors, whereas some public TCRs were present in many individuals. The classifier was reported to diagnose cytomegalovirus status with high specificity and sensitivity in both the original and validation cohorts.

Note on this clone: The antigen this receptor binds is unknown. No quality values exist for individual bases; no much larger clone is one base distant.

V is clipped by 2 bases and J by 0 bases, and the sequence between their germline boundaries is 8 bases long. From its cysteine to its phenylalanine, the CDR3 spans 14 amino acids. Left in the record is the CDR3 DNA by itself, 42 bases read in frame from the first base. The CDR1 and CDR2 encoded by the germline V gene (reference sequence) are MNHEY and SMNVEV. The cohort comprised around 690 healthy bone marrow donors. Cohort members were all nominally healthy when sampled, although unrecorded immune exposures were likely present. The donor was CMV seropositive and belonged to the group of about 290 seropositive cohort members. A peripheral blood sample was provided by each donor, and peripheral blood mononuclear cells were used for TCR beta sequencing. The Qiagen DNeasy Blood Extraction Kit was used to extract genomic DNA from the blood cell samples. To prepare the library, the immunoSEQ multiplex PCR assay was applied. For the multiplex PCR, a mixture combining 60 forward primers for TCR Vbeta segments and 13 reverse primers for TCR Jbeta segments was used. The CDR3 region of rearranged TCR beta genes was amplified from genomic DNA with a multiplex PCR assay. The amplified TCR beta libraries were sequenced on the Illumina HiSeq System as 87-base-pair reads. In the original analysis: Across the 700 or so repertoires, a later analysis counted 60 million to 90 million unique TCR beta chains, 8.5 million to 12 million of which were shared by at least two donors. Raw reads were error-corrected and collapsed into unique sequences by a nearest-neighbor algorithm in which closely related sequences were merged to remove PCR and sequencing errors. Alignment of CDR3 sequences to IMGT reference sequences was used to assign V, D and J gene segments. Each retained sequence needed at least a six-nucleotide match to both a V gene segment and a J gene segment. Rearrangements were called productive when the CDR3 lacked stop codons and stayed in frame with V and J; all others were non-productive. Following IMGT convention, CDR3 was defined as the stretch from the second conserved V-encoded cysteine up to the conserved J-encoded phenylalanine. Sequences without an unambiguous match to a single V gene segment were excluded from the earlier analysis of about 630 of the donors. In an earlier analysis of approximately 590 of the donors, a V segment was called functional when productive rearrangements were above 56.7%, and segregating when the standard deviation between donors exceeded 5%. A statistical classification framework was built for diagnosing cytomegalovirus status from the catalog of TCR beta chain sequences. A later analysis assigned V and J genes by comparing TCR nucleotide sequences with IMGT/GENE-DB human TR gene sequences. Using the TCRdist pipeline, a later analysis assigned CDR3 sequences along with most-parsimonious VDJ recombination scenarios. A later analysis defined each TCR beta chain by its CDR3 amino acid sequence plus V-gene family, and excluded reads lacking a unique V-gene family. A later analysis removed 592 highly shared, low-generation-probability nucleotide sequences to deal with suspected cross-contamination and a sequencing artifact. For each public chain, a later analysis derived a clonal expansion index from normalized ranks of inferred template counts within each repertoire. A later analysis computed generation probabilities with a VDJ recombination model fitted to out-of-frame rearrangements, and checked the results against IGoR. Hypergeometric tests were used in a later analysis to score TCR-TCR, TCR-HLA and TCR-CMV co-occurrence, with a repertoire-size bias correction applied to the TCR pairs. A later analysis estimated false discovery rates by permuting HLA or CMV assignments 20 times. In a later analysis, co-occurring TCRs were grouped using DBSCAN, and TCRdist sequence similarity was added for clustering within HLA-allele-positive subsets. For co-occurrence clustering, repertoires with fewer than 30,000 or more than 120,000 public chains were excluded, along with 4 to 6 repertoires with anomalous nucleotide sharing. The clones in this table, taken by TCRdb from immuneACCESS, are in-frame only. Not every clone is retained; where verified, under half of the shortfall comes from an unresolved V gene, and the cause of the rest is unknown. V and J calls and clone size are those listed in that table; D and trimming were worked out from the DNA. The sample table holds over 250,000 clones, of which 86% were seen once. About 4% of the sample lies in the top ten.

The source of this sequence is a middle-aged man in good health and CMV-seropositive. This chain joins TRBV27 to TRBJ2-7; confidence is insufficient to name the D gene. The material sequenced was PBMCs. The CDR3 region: CASSLEVPSYEQYF. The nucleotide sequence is TGTGCCAGCAGTTTAGAGGTTCCCTCCTACGAGCAGTACTTC.